The 26 T cell receptor beta chains in this list originate from one sample, sequenced in a study of cytomegalovirus exposure and HLA in healthy donors (dated by TCRdb to the late 2010s). Library creation used the immunoSEQ multiplex PCR assay. For the multiplex PCR, a mixture combining 60 forward primers for TCR Vbeta segments and 13 reverse primers for TCR Jbeta segments was used. TCRdb mirrors the immuneACCESS table, restricted to in-frame sequences. Some clones are absent from its copies; in checked studies, under half trace to an unresolved V gene, and the reason for the others is unknown. In all, the sample holds some 210,000 clones, and 60% to 80% of those were seen once. Roughly 2.1% of the sample is in the top ten clones. The sample comprised PBMCs. Receptors originate from a woman aged 25 to 39 in good health and CMV-seropositive.

The genes are TRBV5-6 and TRBJ2-1; D is possibly TRBD2 (5 bases). V was shortened by 4 bases and J by 3 bases, with 11 bases between the two germline ends. Germline CDR1 SGHDT, CDR2 YYEEEE. CDR3 length equals 14 residues. CDR3 sequence (DNA): TGTGCCAGCAGCAATTCGGGGAACTACAATGAGCAGTTCTTC. It specifies CASSNSGNYNEQFF.

The chain has TRBV7-2 and TRBJ2-1, with TRBD2 matching 8 bases. V lost 6 bases and J lost 2; bases outside the gene matches: 6. CDR3 size: 15 residues. Germline lookup yields CDR1 SGHTA and CDR2 FQGNSA. In nucleotides, the CDR3 is TGTGCCAGCAGTCAAAGCGGGGGAGCCTACAATGAGCAGTTCTTC. Translated, it gives CASSQSGGAYNEQFF. The variable domain in full, with the rest retrieved from reference TRBV7-2 and TRBJ2-1, is GAGVSQSPSNKVTEKGKDVELRCDPISGHTALYWYRQSLGQGLEFLIYFQGNSAPDKSGLPSDRFSAERTGGSVSTLTIQRTQQEDSAVYLCASSQSGGAYNEQFFGPGTRLTVL.

J is TRBJ2-7 and V is TRBV6-5; a possible D gene is TRBD1 (6 bases). The CDR3 loop spans 14 amino acids. Germline V lookup: CDR1 MNHEY, CDR2 SVGAGI. The V gene lost 0 bases and the J gene lost 7 bases, with 13 bases spanning the gap. The CDR3 protein is CASSYSRGWGEQYF. The CDR3 DNA sequence: TGTGCCAGCAGTTACTCGAGGGGGTGGGGAGAGCAGTACTTC.

Written as DNA, the CDR3 is TGCAGCGTTGTCGCAGGGTTTACAGGAGGCTACACCTTC. This encodes CSVVAGFTGGYTF. The chain joins TRBV29-1 to TRBJ1-2; possible D gene TRBD1, 5 bases. In germline, CDR1 is SQVTM, CDR2 ANQGSEA. This CDR3 contains 13 residues. Trimming pared 4 bases from V and 8 bases from J, leaving 17 bases between.

This chain joins TRBV18 and TRBJ2-7; 9 bases align to TRBD2. Trimming cost V 4 bases and J 2 bases; bases outside gene matches: 12. The germline V gene has CDR1 KGHSH and CDR2 LQKENI. The CDR3 length is 17 residues. Here the CDR3 reads CASSQNSLAGNPYEQYF. The CDR3 coding sequence is TGTGCCAGCTCACAAAACTCACTAGCGGGCAACCCCTACGAGCAGTACTTC.

J is TRBJ1-2 and V is TRBV30; possible D gene TRBD1, 5 bases. The ends were cut back, 0 bases at V and 6 bases at J, with 14 bases in the middle. CDR3 length: 14 residues. Germline V lookup: CDR1 GTSNPN, CDR2 SVGIG (reference sequence). The CDR3 spells CAWSVSGIWDGYTF. The CDR3 DNA is TGTGCCTGGAGTGTATCAGGGATTTGGGATGGCTACACCTTC. Full variable domain (missing parts from reference TRBV30 and TRBJ1-2): SQTIHQWPATLVQPVGSPLSLECTVEGTSNPNLYWYRQAAGRGLQLLFYSVGIGQISSEVPQNLSASRPQDRQFILSSKKLLLSDSGFYLCAWSVSGIWDGYTFGSGTRLTVV.

This chain uses TRBV5-1 with TRBJ2-2; the D gene is possibly TRBD1 (7 bases). The CDR3 runs to 15 residues. Per the germline V gene, CDR1 is SGHRS and CDR2 is YFSETQ. Trimming took 4 bases from V and 1 from J, leaving 11 bases between them. The CDR3 DNA follows: TGCGCCAGCAGCCGGGGGACAGAGAACACCGGGGAGCTGTTTTTT. Its translation is CASSRGTENTGELFF.

The chain joins TRBV5-1 to TRBJ2-7; 7 bases line up with TRBD1. CDR1 is SGHRS, CDR2 YFSETQ, per germline. The CDR3 has 14 residues. After removal of 0 bases from V and 2 bases from J, the junction contained 2 bases not matched to a gene. DNA for the CDR3: TGCGCCAGCAGCTTGGGTCAGGGGGCCTACGAGCAGTACTTC. Translating gives CASSLGQGAYEQYF.

This chain connects TRBV18 to TRBJ1-2; 9 bases agree with TRBD1. Germline CDR1 is KGHSH and CDR2 is LQKENI. CDR3 length: 13 amino acids. The ends lost 2 bases at V and 8 bases at J; junction bases unmatched: 3. CDR3 region: CASSPGQGRGYTF. CDR3 coding DNA: TGTGCCAGCTCACCAGGACAGGGGAGAGGCTACACCTTC. The full variable domain, completed using reference TRBV18 and TRBJ1-2, is NAGVMQNPRHLVRRRGQEARLRCSPMKGHSHVYWYRQLPEEGLKFMVYLQKENIIDESGMPKERFSAEFPKEGPSILRIQQVVRGDSAAYFCASSPGQGRGYTFGSGTRLTVV.

This clone has more than one count but fewer than ten. This CDR3 reads CASSVAGTSGTDTQYF. CDR3 DNA sequence: TGTGCCAGCAGCGTAGCCGGGACTAGCGGCACAGATACGCAGTATTTT. The chain is built from TRBV9 and TRBJ2-3; 10 bases match TRBD2. V dropped 0 bases and J dropped 1; count of bases not matched to a gene: 2. This CDR3 has 16 amino acids. The germline V gene encodes CDR1 SGDLS and CDR2 YYNGEE.

This chain uses TRBV18 with TRBJ2-7; 11 bases agree with TRBD1. This CDR3 is 14 amino acids long. CDR1 and CDR2 (germline): KGHSH, LQKENI. V was pared by 2 bases and J by 4 bases, with 1 base of the junction left unmatched. DNA for the CDR3: TGTGCCAGCTCACCAGGGACAGGGGGTTACGAGCAGTACTTC. This translates into CASSPGTGGYEQYF.

This rearrangement joins TRBV5-1 to TRBJ2-1; 10 nucleotides line up with TRBD2. The germline gives CDR1 SGHRS, CDR2 YFSETQ. The V segment lost 0 bases and the J segment 2 bases; nucleotides outside the gene matches: 2. The CDR3 loop spans 16 amino acids. CDR3 DNA sequence: TGCGCCAGCAGCTTGGTAGCGGGAGGACCCTACAATGAGCAGTTCTTC. It codes for CASSLVAGGPYNEQFF.

V gene TRBV5-1 combines with J gene TRBJ2-7; 7 bases are shared with TRBD1. Per the germline V gene, CDR1 is SGHRS and CDR2 is YFSETQ. This CDR3 region has 15 residues. The trim removed 4 bases at V and 5 bases at J, leaving 12 bases unmatched. CDR3 DNA: TGCGCCAGCAGCCCCCTGACAGGGTTGAGCCACGAGCAGTACTTC. Protein product: CASSPLTGLSHEQYF.

The chain carries TRBV30 and TRBJ1-2; perhaps TRBD1 as D (6 bases). V was cut by 0 bases and J by 4 bases, with 15 bases left in between. The germline V gene encodes CDR1 GTSNPN and CDR2 SVGIG (reference sequence). The CDR3 is made up of 15 amino acids. The CDR3 coding sequence is TGTGCCTGGAGTGTACTCTCCCAGGGGATCTATGGCTACACCTTC. Its translation is CAWSVLSQGIYGYTF.

The chain employs TRBV7-8 and TRBJ2-7; possibly TRBD2 for D (6 bases). V lost 6 bases and J lost 2, with 11 bases in between. Germline values: CDR1 SGHVS, CDR2 FQNEAQ. The CDR3 is 13 residues long. CDR3: CASSGGTAYEQYF. The CDR3 region has the DNA TGTGCCAGCAGTGGGGGGACTGCCTACGAGCAGTACTTC.

The V gene is TRBV19, the J gene TRBJ2-1, with 9 bases aligning to TRBD2. Unmatched junction bases numbered 11, after V lost 7 bases and J lost 4 bases. CDR1 and CDR2 from the germline V gene are LNHDA and SQIVND (reference sequence). This CDR3 has 16 residues. For the CDR3, the DNA is TGTGCCAGTAATGCTAATAGCGGGAGAGTTTACAATGAGCAGTTCTTC. As protein: CASNANSGRVYNEQFF.

J is TRBJ1-2 and V is TRBV7-2, with D possibly matching TRBD1 (5 bases). There are 13 residues in the CDR3. V gave up 2 bases and J gave up 6 bases, with 10 bases separating them. CDR1 SGHTA and CDR2 FQGNSA come from the germline V gene. The CDR3 region is CASSLRGSDGYTF. In DNA form, the CDR3 reads TGTGCCAGCAGCTTACGGGGGAGTGATGGCTACACCTTC.

The chain has TRBV6-1 and TRBJ2-2; D perhaps matches TRBD1 (5 bases). The CDR3 runs to 15 residues. V was shortened by 3 bases and J by 3 bases, with 11 bases between the two germline ends. Germline lookup yields CDR1 MNHNS and CDR2 SASEGT. The CDR3 sequence is CASSEGRVYTGELFF. The DNA for the CDR3 is TGTGCCAGCAGTGAGGGCAGGGTGTACACCGGGGAGCTGTTTTTT.

V gene TRBV7-2 combines with J gene TRBJ2-2, with TRBD1 identical over 9 bases. CDR1 is SGHTA, CDR2 FQGNSA, per germline. The junction had 8 bases not matched to a gene; V was cut back by 5 bases and J by 7 bases. The CDR3 is 15 residues long. CDR3 in amino acids: CASSPDRGRGGELFF. CDR3 in DNA: TGTGCCAGCAGCCCAGACAGGGGGAGGGGCGGGGAGCTGTTTTTT. The entire variable domain, with the rest obtained from reference TRBV7-2 and TRBJ2-2, is as follows: GAGVSQSPSNKVTEKGKDVELRCDPISGHTALYWYRQSLGQGLEFLIYFQGNSAPDKSGLPSDRFSAERTGGSVSTLTIQRTQQEDSAVYLCASSPDRGRGGELFFGEGSRLTVL.

This chain connects TRBV7-2 to TRBJ1-6, with 7 positions matching TRBD1. Losses at the gene ends were 5 bases for V and 7 bases for J; bases not matched to a gene: 8. The V gene's germline CDR1 is SGHTA and CDR2 FQGNSA. This CDR3 region has 15 residues. This CDR3 reads CASSVGTVTNSPLHF. CDR3 DNA: TGTGCCAGCAGCGTTGGGACAGTAACCAATTCACCCCTCCACTTT.

This clone occurred a few times. The chain joins TRBV6-5 to TRBJ2-3; 7 positions agree with TRBD2. Germline loops: CDR1 MNHEY, CDR2 SVGAGI. The CDR3 is 15 residues long. J was trimmed by 5 bases and V by 6 bases; bases with no gene match: 11. The CDR3 bases are TGTGCCAGCAGCGAACTGAGCGGGGTTGGAGATACGCAGTATTTT. Translating gives CASSELSGVGDTQYF.

This chain connects TRBV2 to TRBJ2-5; 9 nucleotides match TRBD2. The end of the DNA fits TRBJ2-7 better, so the J call may be wrong. The CDR3 is 14 amino acids. Germline CDR1 reads SNHLY; CDR2 reads FYNNEI. CDR3 residues: CASSIIAGEYEQYF. For the CDR3, the DNA is TGTGCCAGCAGTATAATAGCGGGGGAGTACGAGCAGTACTTC.

The chain couples TRBV28 to TRBJ1-2; 7 nucleotides match TRBD1. Unmatched junction bases numbered 10, after V lost 7 bases and J lost 8 bases. The CDR3 has 13 residues. Germline assignment: CDR1 MDHEN and CDR2 SYDVKM. The CDR3 is CASTVDRNMGYTF. CDR3 DNA sequence: TGTGCCAGCACCGTGGACAGGAATATGGGCTACACCTTC.

The chain recombines TRBV7-2 with TRBJ2-2; D is uncertain. The V and J ends lost 2 bases and 2 bases respectively, with 9 bases between them. Germline lookup yields CDR1 SGHTA and CDR2 FQGNSA. This CDR3 contains 15 residues. The CDR3 sequence is CASSLYETNTGELFF. Here the CDR3 DNA reads TGTGCCAGCAGCTTATACGAGACAAACACCGGGGAGCTGTTTTTT.

This clone has a handful of counts. The chain joins TRBV20-1 to TRBJ2-1, with a possible D match to TRBD1 (5 bases). V was shortened by 6 bases and J by 3 bases, with 6 bases between the two germline ends. From germline, CDR1 is DFQATT and CDR2 SNEGSKA (reference sequence). This CDR3 has 11 amino acids. CDR3 sequence (DNA): TGCAGTGCCGGACACTACAATGAGCAGTTCTTC. Translated, it gives CSAGHYNEQFF.

V is TRBV11-2 and J is TRBJ2-7; the D gene is possibly TRBD2 (6 bases). Germline V gene sequence: CDR1 SGHAT, CDR2 FQNNGV. This CDR3 contains 15 residues. Trimming pared 3 bases from V and 2 bases from J, leaving 14 bases between. The CDR3 DNA sequence: TGTGCCAGCAGCTTTTCGGGGGAGGCCACCTACGAGCAGTACTTC. This encodes CASSFSGEATYEQYF.